A single sample is the source of the 9 T cell receptor beta chains below, sequenced in a study of human T cells and chemical hapten exposure. TCRdb ran MiXCR on the RACE reads and lists one entry per CDR3 protein. This sample has under 150,000 distinct CDR3 sequences; 12% occur once, and the top ten carry approximately 1.4%. As for time point: patch test 1, 2 weeks after DPC sensitization. Treatment specified: therapeutic diphenylcyclopropenone sensitization with weekly scalp DPC. The sample consisted of whole blood, taken in connection with sensitization to the hapten diphenylcyclopropenone (DPC). The receptors were sampled from a woman between 50 and 59 years old with alopecia areata. Some clones in this sample may be carry-over from other donors' samples.

This clonotype was observed many times. Written as DNA, the CDR3 is TGTGCCAGCAGCGGGGGGACCGGGGAGCTGTTTTTT. Amino acid sequence: CASSGGTGELFF. The chain employs TRBV9 and TRBJ2-2; TRBD1 or TRBD2 may be the D gene (5 bases each). Germline V gene lookup returns CDR1 SGDLS and CDR2 YYNGEE. Trimming removed 3 bases from V and 5 bases from J, with 5 bases in between. CDR3 length equals 12 residues.

The V gene is TRBV5-1, the J gene TRBJ2-1; D is unclear. The CDR3 is 12 amino acids. Germline V gene lookup returns CDR1 SGHRS and CDR2 YFSETQ. The ends were cut back, 0 bases at V and 3 bases at J, with 1 base in the middle. CDR3 sequence: CASSLDYNEQFF. The CDR3 region has the DNA TGCGCCAGCAGCTTGGACTACAATGAGCAGTTCTTC.

The V gene is TRBV6-2 or TRBV6-3, the J gene TRBJ1-5; D is unresolved. The V end was cut by 6 bases, the J end by 6 bases, with 12 bases between. This CDR3 comprises 13 residues. Germline values: CDR1 MNHEY, CDR2 SVGEGT. CDR3 bases: TGTGCCAGCAGAGGTTCCGATCTTCAGCCCCAGCATTTT. It specifies CASRGSDLQPQHF.

This clonotype was picked up many times. The chain uses TRBV19 and TRBJ1-5; D not certain. The CDR3 sequence is 11 residues long. Germline-derived CDR1 and CDR2 are LNHDA and SQIVND (reference sequence). The V and J ends lost 4 bases and 5 bases respectively, with 3 bases between them. The CDR3 nucleotides are TGTGCCAGTAGTAGGCATCAGCCCCAGCATTTT. Its protein is CASSRHQPQHF.

This clonotype was detected a few times. The chain carries TRBV5-5 and TRBJ1-5, with D unresolved. CDR1 SGHKS and CDR2 YYEKEE come from the germline V gene (reference sequence). Deletions cut 0 bases from V and 7 bases from J, with 14 bases between. This CDR3 contains 15 residues. The chain's CDR3 is CASSLAPGAEQPQHF. Written as DNA, the CDR3 is TGTGCCAGCAGCTTGGCCCCAGGCGCGGAGCAGCCCCAGCATTTT.

The V call is TRBV10-1, the J call TRBJ2-3, with D perhaps TRBD2 (6 bases). This CDR3 comprises 15 residues. The germline CDR1 and CDR2 sequences are WNHNN and SYGVQD (reference sequence). V shed 6 bases and J shed 2 bases, with 15 bases lying between them. This CDR3 is CASSPRRGATDTQYF. Written as DNA, the CDR3 is TGCGCCAGCAGCCCACGGCGGGGCGCCACAGATACGCAGTATTTT.

This clonotype appeared many times. The chain is built from TRBV3-1 and TRBJ2-7; D call uncertain. CDR3 length: 11 amino acids. Germline CDR1 reads LGHDT; CDR2 reads YNNKEL (reference sequence). V was cut by 3 bases and J by 4 bases, with 4 bases left in between. The CDR3 DNA reads TGTGCCAGCAGCCATGTTTACGAGCAGTACTTC. It codes for CASSHVYEQYF.

A few counts support this clonotype. The chain joins TRBV7-2 to TRBJ1-6; D not resolved. Germline V CDR1 and CDR2: SGHTA, FQGNSA. The V gene lost 1 base and the J gene lost 14 bases, with 9 bases spanning the gap. The CDR3 is 12 amino acids. The CDR3 region is CASSLGPSALHF. In DNA, the CDR3 is TGTGCCAGCAGCTTAGGTCCCTCAGCCCTCCACTTT.

This clonotype was observed a handful of times. V is TRBV28 and J is TRBJ2-2; D is possibly TRBD1 (6 bases). Germline-derived CDR1 and CDR2 are MDHEN and SYDVKM. The V gene lost 10 bases and the J gene lost 0 bases, with 12 bases spanning the gap. The CDR3 totals 14 residues. The chain's CDR3 is CATQGPANTGELFF. The CDR3 DNA reads TGTGCCACACAGGGCCCTGCGAACACCGGGGAGCTGTTTTTT.